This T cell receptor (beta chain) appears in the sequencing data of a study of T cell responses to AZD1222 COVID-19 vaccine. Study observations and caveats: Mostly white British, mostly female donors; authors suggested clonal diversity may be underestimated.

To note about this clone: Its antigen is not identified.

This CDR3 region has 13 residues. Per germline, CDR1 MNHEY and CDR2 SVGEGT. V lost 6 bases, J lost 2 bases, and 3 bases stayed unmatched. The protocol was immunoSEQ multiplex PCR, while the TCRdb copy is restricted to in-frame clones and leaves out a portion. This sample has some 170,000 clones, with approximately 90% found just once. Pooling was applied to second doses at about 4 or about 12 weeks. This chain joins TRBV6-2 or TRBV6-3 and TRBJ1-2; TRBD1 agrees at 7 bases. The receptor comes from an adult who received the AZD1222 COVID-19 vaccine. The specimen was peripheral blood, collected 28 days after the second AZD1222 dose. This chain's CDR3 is CASSQGQNYGYTF. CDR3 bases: TGTGCCAGCAGCCAGGGACAGAACTATGGCTACACCTTC.